This TCR beta chain was observed in a study of cytomegalovirus exposure and HLA in healthy donors. Trimming removed 2 bases from V and 6 bases from J; junction bases left unmatched: 6. The CDR3 sequence is 15 residues long. Germline V CDR1 and CDR2: SNHLY, FYNNEI. This clone has just a few counts. Primers for the PCR totalled 60 Vbeta and 13 Jbeta. Using immunoSEQ multiplex PCR, the repertoire was profiled, and TCRdb retains in-frame clones only, with some absent. Seen here are approximately 100,000 clones, 74% observed once, and the top ten hold 2% to 2.5%. The TCR sequence derives from a human donor in good health. The chain carries TRBV2 and TRBJ2-2; 7 positions match TRBD2. Sequenced input: PBMCs. The CDR3 bases are TGTGCCAGCAGTGAAAAACTAGCGTCTCCCGGGGAGCTGTTTTTT. It specifies CASSEKLASPGELFF.